Following are 22 T cell receptor beta chains from one sample sequenced in a study of T cell changes during pregnancy in multiple sclerosis. TCRdb's copy holds only in-frame clones and misses some; the assay was immunoSEQ multiplex PCR. The sample holds roughly 110,000 clones, roughly 90% seen once. This sample comprised peripheral blood, obtained after pregnancy. The origin of the receptors is a female donor with multiple sclerosis, enrolled in a pregnancy study.

The chain employs TRBV4-2 and TRBJ1-5; D unresolved. The germline gives CDR1 LGHNA, CDR2 YNFKEQ. Trimming left V 0 bases short and J 1 base short, with 7 bases between. The CDR3 runs to 15 residues. CDR3 protein: CASSQERGSNQPQHF. The CDR3 nucleotides are TGTGCCAGCAGCCAAGAACGCGGGAGCAATCAGCCCCAGCATTTT.

The chain is built from TRBV7-7 and TRBJ2-1; 8 bases match TRBD2. This CDR3 is 16 amino acids long. V shed 1 base and J 8 bases; nucleotides not matched to a gene: 10. Germline V gives CDR1 SSHAT, CDR2 FNYEAQ (reference sequence). This CDR3 reads CASSLGLAGGSDEQFF. CDR3 DNA: TGTGCCAGCAGCTTAGGTTTGGCGGGAGGATCAGATGAGCAGTTCTTC.

In its sample, this clone was seen a few times. The chain has TRBV5-1 and TRBJ1-1; 8 nucleotides line up with TRBD1. Germline CDR1 SGHRS, CDR2 YFSETQ. CDR3 size: 14 residues. V dropped 3 bases and J dropped 3; count of bases not matched to a gene: 4. The CDR3: CASSYGQGHTEAFF. The CDR3 DNA is TGCGCCAGCAGCTACGGACAGGGCCACACTGAAGCTTTCTTT. The variable domain in full, completed from reference TRBV5-1 and TRBJ1-1, reads KAGVTQTPRYLIKTRGQQVTLSCSPISGHRSVSWYQQTPGQGLQFLFEYFSETQRNKGNFPGRFSGRQFSNSRSEMNVSTLELGDSALYLCASSYGQGHTEAFFGQGTRLTVV.

CDR3 region: CASSRGQGDGYTF. As DNA, the CDR3 is TGTGCCAGCAGCCGCGGACAGGGGGATGGCTACACCTTC. This rearrangement joins TRBV6-5 to TRBJ1-2, with 10 bases fitting TRBD1. After removal of 6 bases from V and 6 bases from J, the junction contained 4 bases not matched to a gene. The CDR3 loop spans 13 amino acids. Germline CDR1 and CDR2: MNHEY and SVGAGI.

The chain joins TRBV19 to TRBJ1-3; a possible D gene is TRBD1 (5 bases). The CDR3 is 14 amino acids. The germline V and J ends were trimmed by 6 bases and 2 bases, with 11 bases remaining between them. Germline CDR1 LNHDA, CDR2 SQIVND (reference sequence). CDR3 in DNA: TGTGCCAGTAGCCAGGGCACCACTGGAAACACCATATATTTT. Its translation is CASSQGTTGNTIYF.

The chain recombines TRBV19 with TRBJ2-7, with 7 nucleotides matching TRBD2. With V trimmed by 3 bases and J by 2 bases, 10 bases remained unmatched. CDR1 and CDR2 (germline): LNHDA, SQIVND (reference sequence). This CDR3 region has 16 residues. CDR3 protein: CASSIREGSPPYEQYF. As DNA, the CDR3 is TGTGCCAGTAGTATTAGGGAGGGGAGTCCTCCCTACGAGCAGTACTTC.

This clone was recorded once. The rearrangement joins TRBV9 to TRBJ2-2; 10 positions agree with TRBD2. This CDR3 contains 17 residues. The trim removed 0 bases at V and 5 bases at J, leaving 7 bases unmatched. From germline, CDR1 is SGDLS and CDR2 YYNGEE. DNA of the CDR3: TGTGCCAGCAGCGTAGCTCTAGCGGGGGAAAGGACCGGGGAGCTGTTTTTT. Its translation is CASSVALAGERTGELFF.

This clone has just one count. The chain joins TRBV27 to TRBJ2-4; 12 nucleotides match TRBD2. Trimming cost V 5 bases and J 6 bases; bases outside gene matches: 11. Germline CDR1 is MNHEY and CDR2 is SMNVEV (reference sequence). The CDR3 runs 17 residues. CDR3 in amino acids: CASSTRLAGGPGNIQYF. In DNA, the CDR3 is TGTGCCAGCAGTACCCGGCTAGCGGGAGGGCCGGGAAACATTCAGTACTTC.

This chain joins TRBV28 and TRBJ1-5, with D perhaps matching TRBD1 (6 bases). CDR3 size: 15 residues. The germline V and J ends were trimmed by 1 base and 5 bases, with 12 bases remaining between them. Germline values: CDR1 MDHEN, CDR2 SYDVKM. The CDR3 nucleotides are TGTGCCAGCAGTTTATCGGCAGGGGCATATCAGCCCCAGCATTTT. It encodes CASSLSAGAYQPQHF.

The V and J genes are TRBV14 and TRBJ2-2, with 10 bases lining up with TRBD2. Germline lookup yields CDR1 SGHDN and CDR2 FVKESK. J lost 6 bases, V lost 2 bases, and 9 bases had no gene match. This CDR3 comprises 17 residues. The CDR3 sequence: CASSQSRSGRAAGELFF. CDR3 sequence (DNA): TGTGCCAGCAGCCAATCTCGCAGCGGGAGGGCCGCCGGGGAGCTGTTTTTT.

V gene TRBV27 combines with J gene TRBJ1-3; weak D call: TRBD1 (5 bases). The germline V and J ends were trimmed by 5 bases and 2 bases, with 16 bases remaining between them. The CDR3 sequence is 16 residues long. Germline CDR1 reads MNHEY; CDR2 reads SMNVEV (reference sequence). The CDR3, as DNA: TGTGCCAGCAGTCCCCGGGGGGGAAGAGCTGGAAACACCATATATTTT. As protein: CASSPRGGRAGNTIYF.

The chain uses TRBV25-1 and TRBJ2-7, with D perhaps matching TRBD1 (5 bases). The germline gives CDR1 MGHDK, CDR2 SYGVNS. V lost 1 base, J lost 4 bases, and 11 bases lay in between. The CDR3 loop spans 14 amino acids. The CDR3 loop reads CASSEWAGQYEQYF. The CDR3, as DNA: TGTGCCAGCAGTGAATGGGCAGGGCAGTACGAGCAGTACTTC.

This chain links TRBV28 with TRBJ1-4, with a tentative D call TRBD1 (6 bases). Trimming left V 6 bases short and J 8 bases short, with 19 bases between. The CDR3 spans 15 residues. Germline values: CDR1 MDHEN, CDR2 SYDVKM. The CDR3 loop is CASRIPGHKTEKLFF. DNA of the CDR3: TGTGCCAGCAGGATTCCGGGACACAAGACGGAAAAACTGTTTTTT.

This clone was seen a few times. The chain links TRBV2 to TRBJ2-2; TRBD1 matches at 7 bases. V was clipped by 5 bases and J by 3 bases; unmatched bases: 3. CDR3 size: 14 residues. Germline lookup yields CDR1 SNHLY and CDR2 FYNNEI. The CDR3 reads CASSSQGYTGELFF. In DNA form, the CDR3 reads TGTGCCAGCAGTTCACAGGGGTACACCGGGGAGCTGTTTTTT.

The CDR3 DNA is TGTGCCAGCAGCTCCCGGGGGGGCAGGTCAGATACGCAGTATTTT. Its protein product is CASSSRGGRSDTQYF. The chain is built from TRBV5-4 and TRBJ2-3; TRBD2 aligns across 8 bases. The CDR3 spans 15 residues. Per the germline V gene, CDR1 is SGHNT and CDR2 is YYREEE (reference sequence). Trimming took 3 bases from V and 4 from J; bases not matched to a gene: 7. Filled out from reference TRBV5-4 and TRBJ2-3, the complete variable domain reads ETGVTQSPTHLIKTRGQQVTLRCSSQSGHNTVSWYQQALGQGPQFIFQYYREEENGRGNFPPRFSGLQFPNYSSELNVNALELDDSALYLCASSSRGGRSDTQYFGPGTRLTVL.

This clone was counted a single time. The chain employs TRBV15 and TRBJ2-7; D not certain. Germline CDR1 is LNHNV and CDR2 is YYDKDF (reference sequence). The CDR3 runs to 14 residues. With 0 bases removed from V and 1 base from J, the gap between germline ends came to 7 bases. CDR3 DNA: TGTGCCACCAGCAGAGAGGGCAGGTCCTACGAGCAGTACTTC. It yields the protein CATSREGRSYEQYF. Full variable domain (remainder filled in from reference TRBV15 and TRBJ2-7): DAMVIQNPRYQVTQFGKPVTLSCSQTLNHNVMYWYQQKSSQAPKLLFHYYDKDFNNEADTPDNFQSRRPNTSFCFLDIRSPGLGDTAMYLCATSREGRSYEQYFGPGTRLTVT.

The chain has TRBV27 and TRBJ2-3; TRBD2 agrees at 7 bases. The CDR3 has 14 amino acids. Germline CDR1 and CDR2: MNHEY and SMNVEV (reference sequence). Germline trimming cut 6 bases from V and 2 bases from J; bases unmatched to any gene: 5. DNA for the CDR3: TGTGCCAGCAGCTATAGCGGGTACACAGATACGCAGTATTTT. Amino acid sequence: CASSYSGYTDTQYF.

The J gene is TRBJ1-1, the V gene TRBV11-2, with D maybe TRBD1 (5 bases). Trimming stripped 3 bases from V and 0 bases from J, with 5 bases between. Looked up from germline, CDR1 is SGHAT and CDR2 is FQNNGV. The CDR3 has 13 amino acids. CDR3 in amino acids: CASSLDMNTEAFF. The CDR3 nucleotides read TGTGCCAGCAGCTTGGACATGAACACTGAAGCTTTCTTT.

This clone was counted a single time. This chain links TRBV27 with TRBJ2-7; the match to TRBD1 covers 8 bases. CDR1 and CDR2 (germline): MNHEY, SMNVEV (reference sequence). V lost 5 bases to trimming and J lost 0 bases; unmatched junction nucleotides: 12. This CDR3 has 17 residues. The CDR3 region has the DNA TGTGCCAGCAGTAACCGGACAGGGAAGTCCCCCTCCTACGAGCAGTACTTC. Translated: CASSNRTGKSPSYEQYF.

The V and J genes are TRBV19 and TRBJ1-5; D gene uncertain. The CDR3 extends over 17 amino acids. Germline values: CDR1 LNHDA, CDR2 SQIVND (reference sequence). Deletions cut 5 bases from V and 3 bases from J, with 20 bases between. Here the CDR3 DNA reads TGTGCCAGTAGTGTGTCAAGCGTCCGGATCTCCAATCAGCCCCAGCATTTT. This sequence encodes CASSVSSVRISNQPQHF. Full variable domain (missing parts from reference TRBV19 and TRBJ1-5): DGGITQSPKYLFRKEGQNVTLSCEQNLNHDAMYWYRQDPGQGLRLIYYSQIVNDFQKGDIAEGYSVSREKKESFPLTVTSAQKNPTAFYLCASSVSSVRISNQPQHFGDGTRLSIL.

The rearrangement joins TRBV27 to TRBJ2-7, with TRBD2 matching 8 bases. V lost 5 bases, J lost 2 bases, and 5 bases stayed unmatched. From germline, CDR1 is MNHEY and CDR2 SMNVEV (reference sequence). The CDR3 sequence is 14 residues long. The CDR3: CASSTSGATYEQYF. The CDR3 DNA reads as TGTGCCAGCAGTACTAGCGGAGCAACCTACGAGCAGTACTTC.

This clone has a single count. The CDR3 region is CASSSPGEQYF. The CDR3 DNA reads as TGCGCCAGCAGCTCCCCGGGGGAGCAGTACTTC. The chain recombines TRBV5-1 with TRBJ2-7; D possibly corresponds to TRBD2 (5 bases). CDR1 SGHRS and CDR2 YFSETQ come from the germline V gene. The CDR3 length is 11 residues. V lost 3 bases to trimming and J lost 7 bases, with 8 bases between them. Full variable domain (outside the CDR3, taken from reference TRBV5-1 and TRBJ2-7): KAGVTQTPRYLIKTRGQQVTLSCSPISGHRSVSWYQQTPGQGLQFLFEYFSETQRNKGNFPGRFSGRQFSNSRSEMNVSTLELGDSALYLCASSSPGEQYFGPGTRLTVT.